The clone carrying this T cell receptor beta chain was seen more than once but under ten times. Its antigen is as yet unknown. This sample was taken from a study of CD8 T cells in ankylosing spondylitis. In TCRdb, the 5' RACE reads were re-called with MiXCR into one record per CDR3 protein. The table lists over 600,000 distinct CDR3 sequences, under 20% of them singletons. Study observations and caveats: Several highly homologous variants made up a TCR beta motif, and this motif appeared characteristic of ankylosing spondylitis blood.

This receptor was obtained from a male donor with ankylosing spondylitis. The material sequenced was blood, either unsorted or a sorted T cell fraction (not recorded which).

The CDR3 spells CASSLNPTGANTGELFF. The CDR3 DNA reads as TGTGCCAGCAGCTTAAACCCCACCGGTGCGAACACCGGGGAGCTGTTTTTT. This sequence joins TRBV7-3 and TRBJ2-2; D is ambiguous. Per germline, CDR1 SGHTA and CDR2 FQGTGA. The CDR3 totals 17 residues. V lost 1 base to trimming and J lost 0 bases, with 12 bases between them.